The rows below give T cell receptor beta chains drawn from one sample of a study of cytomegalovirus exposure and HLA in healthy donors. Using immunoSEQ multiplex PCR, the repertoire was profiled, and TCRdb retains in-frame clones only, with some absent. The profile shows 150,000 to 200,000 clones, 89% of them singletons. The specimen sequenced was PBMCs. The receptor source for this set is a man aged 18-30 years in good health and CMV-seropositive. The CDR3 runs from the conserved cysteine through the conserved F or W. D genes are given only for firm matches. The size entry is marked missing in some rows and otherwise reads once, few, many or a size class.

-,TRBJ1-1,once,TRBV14,TGTGCCAGCAGCCGATTAGAAAACACTGAAGCTTTCTTT,CASSRLENTEAFF
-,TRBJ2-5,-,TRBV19,TGTGCCAGTAGTATGTCTAGCGCCCAGGCCCAGTACTTC,CASSMSSAQAQYF
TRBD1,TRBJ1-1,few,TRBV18,TGTGCCAGCTCAACAGGGGGAACTGAAGCTTTCTTT,CASSTGGTEAFF
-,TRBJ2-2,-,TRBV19,TGTGCCAGTAGTACTTCGGGGACCGGGGAGCTGTTTTTT,CASSTSGTGELFF
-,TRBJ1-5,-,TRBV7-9,TGTGCCAGCAGCTTAGGCGGGGGCCTTAGCAATCAGCCCCAGCATTTT,CASSLGGGLSNQPQHF
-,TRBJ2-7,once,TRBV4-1,TGCGCCAGCAGCCAACTTTCAGGGCTAAATGCCTACGAGCAGTACTTC,CASSQLSGLNAYEQYF
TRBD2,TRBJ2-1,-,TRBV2,TGTGCCAGCTCTGGACTAGCGTTATACAATGAGCAGTTCTTC,CASSGLALYNEQFF
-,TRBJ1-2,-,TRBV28,TGTGCCAGCAGTTTAATGGTCCAGTATGGCTACACCTTC,CASSLMVQYGYTF
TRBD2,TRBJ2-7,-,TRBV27,TGTGCCAGCAGTCAGACTAGCGGGGGCCCGTACGAGCAGTACTTC,CASSQTSGGPYEQYF
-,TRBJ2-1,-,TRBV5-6,TGTGCCAGCAGTTTACAGGGGGCAACTAGCGGTAATGAGCAGTTCTTC,CASSLQGATSGNEQFF
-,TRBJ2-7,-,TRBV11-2,TGTGCCAGCAGCTTAACGCGAATGCTCGAGCAGTACTTC,CASSLTRMLEQYF
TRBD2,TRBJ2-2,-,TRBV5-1,TGCGCCAGCAGCTTCGATAGCGGGGTGAACACCGGGGAGCTGTTTTTT,CASSFDSGVNTGELFF
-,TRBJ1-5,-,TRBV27,TGTGCCAGCAGTTTATTGGGGGCCAATCAGCCCCAGCATTTT,CASSLLGANQPQHF
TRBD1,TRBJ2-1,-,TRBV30,TGTGCCTGGAGTTCTTCCCCTGGGGGACAGGGGCACTCCTACAATGAGCAGTTCTTC,CAWSSSPGGQGHSYNEQFF
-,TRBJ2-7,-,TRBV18,TGTGCCAGCTCAGCAGGGGCCCCCAGCTCCTACGAGCAGTACTTC,CASSAGAPSSYEQYF
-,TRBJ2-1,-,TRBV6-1,TGTGCCAGCAGACCCACTAGAACCTCCTACAATGAGCAGTTCTTC,CASRPTRTSYNEQFF
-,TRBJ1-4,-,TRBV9,TGTGCCAGCAGCCCGCGACAGATTAATGAAAAACTGTTTTTT,CASSPRQINEKLFF
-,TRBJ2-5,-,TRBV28,TGTGCCAGCAGTCCACAGGGTTTTGTTCAGGAGACCCAGTACTTC,CASSPQGFVQETQYF
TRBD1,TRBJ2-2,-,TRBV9,TGTGCCAGCAGCCCACAGGGGGCGCGAAACACCGGGGAGCTGTTTTTT,CASSPQGARNTGELFF
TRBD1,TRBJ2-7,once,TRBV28,TGTGCCAGCAGTTCCCTGACAGGGTCCTCCTACGAGCAGTACTTC,CASSSLTGSSYEQYF
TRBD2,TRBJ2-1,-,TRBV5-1,TGCGCCAGCAACGGACTAGCGGGAGGGTCTCAAAAGCAGTTCTTC,CASNGLAGGSQKQFF
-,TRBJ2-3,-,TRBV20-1,TGCAGTGCCAGGGGCGGGAGTCTGCAGTATTTT,CSARGGSLQYF
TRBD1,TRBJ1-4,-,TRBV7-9,TGTGCCAGCAGGCCTGGACAGGGTGGTGAAAAACTGTTTTTT,CASRPGQGGEKLFF
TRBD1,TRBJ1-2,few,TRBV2,TGTGCCGGGGGAACAGGGGATCGTGGCGGCTACACCTTC,CAGGTGDRGGYTF
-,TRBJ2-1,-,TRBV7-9,TGTGCCAGCAGCTCCCCCGAGGAGGGTCCCTACAATGAGCAGTTCTTC,CASSSPEEGPYNEQFF
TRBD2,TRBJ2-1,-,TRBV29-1,TGCAGCGTTCGACTAGCGGGGGGTTACAATGAGCAGTTCTTC,CSVRLAGGYNEQFF
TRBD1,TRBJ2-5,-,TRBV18,TGTGCCAGCTCACCTGGGACAGGGCGTGGGGAGACCCAGTACTTC,CASSPGTGRGETQYF
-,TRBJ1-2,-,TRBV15,TGTGCCACCAGCAGAGAGGCAGGGTGGGACTATGGCTACACCTTC,CATSREAGWDYGYTF
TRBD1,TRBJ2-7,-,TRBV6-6,TGTGCCAGCAGTTACATGACAGGGAGCTCCTACGAGCAGTACTTC,CASSYMTGSSYEQYF
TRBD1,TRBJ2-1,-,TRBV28,TGTGCCAGCGCGGACAGGGGGCTTGAGCAGTTCTTC,CASADRGLEQFF
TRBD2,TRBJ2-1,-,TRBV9,TGTGCCAGCAGCGTAGCCTTGACTAGCGGCTACAATGAGCAGTTCTTC,CASSVALTSGYNEQFF
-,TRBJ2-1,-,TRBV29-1,TGCAGCGTTCTTCCAGGGGTACGTGAGCAGTTCTTC,CSVLPGVREQFF
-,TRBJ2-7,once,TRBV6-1,TGTGCCAGCCACACCACCTACGAGCAGTACTTC,CASHTTYEQYF
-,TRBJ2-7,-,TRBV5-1,TGCGCCAGCAGCTTGGTGGACACTTCCTACGAGCAGTACTTC,CASSLVDTSYEQYF
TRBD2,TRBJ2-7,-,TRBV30,TGTGCCTGGAGTGGGGGGCGGGGGGCCTACGAGCAGTACTTC,CAWSGGRGAYEQYF
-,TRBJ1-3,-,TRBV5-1,TGCGCCAGCAGCTCGGGAGACTCTGGAAACACCATATATTTT,CASSSGDSGNTIYF
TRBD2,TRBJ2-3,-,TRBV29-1,TGCAGCGTGGGGGGGGCGGCGGGAGGCCGGGGCACAGATACGCAGTATTTT,CSVGGAAGGRGTDTQYF
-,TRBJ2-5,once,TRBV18,TGTGCCAGCTCACCACCGGAGGGGGCGAATATGGAGACCCAGTACTTC,CASSPPEGANMETQYF
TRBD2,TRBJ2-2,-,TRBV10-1,TGCGCCAGCAGTACTAGCGGGAGTTGGTCCGGGGAGCTGTTTTTT,CASSTSGSWSGELFF
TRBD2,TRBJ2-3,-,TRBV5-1,TGCGCCAGCAGCTGGACTAGCGGGAGCCCTAGCACAGATACGCAGTATTTT,CASSWTSGSPSTDTQYF
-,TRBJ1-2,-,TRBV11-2,TGTGCCACCGGCCGAGGGTTTGGCTACACCTTC,CATGRGFGYTF
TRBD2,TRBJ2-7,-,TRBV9,TGTGCCAGCAGCGTACTAGCGGGAGACGAGCAGTACTTC,CASSVLAGDEQYF
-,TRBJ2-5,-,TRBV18,TGTGCCAGCTCAGGGGCAGGCCAAGAGACCCAGTACTTC,CASSGAGQETQYF
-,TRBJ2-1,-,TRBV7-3,TGTGCCAGCAGCGACGGACAGCGGAATGAGCAGTTCTTC,CASSDGQRNEQFF
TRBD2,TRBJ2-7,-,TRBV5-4,TGTGCCAGCAGCCCTGGCCCTAGCGGACCCTCCTACGAGCAGTACTTC,CASSPGPSGPSYEQYF
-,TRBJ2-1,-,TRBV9,TGTGCCAGCAGCCCCCACTACCTCACATACAATGAGCAGTTCTTC,CASSPHYLTYNEQFF
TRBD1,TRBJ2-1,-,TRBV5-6,TGTGCCAGCAGCCCCATAAAGAGGACAGGGGGCTACAATGAGCAGTTCTTC,CASSPIKRTGGYNEQFF
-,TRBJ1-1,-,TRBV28,TGTGCCAGCAGGGGGCCGGGGGGCACTGAAGCTTTCTTT,CASRGPGGTEAFF